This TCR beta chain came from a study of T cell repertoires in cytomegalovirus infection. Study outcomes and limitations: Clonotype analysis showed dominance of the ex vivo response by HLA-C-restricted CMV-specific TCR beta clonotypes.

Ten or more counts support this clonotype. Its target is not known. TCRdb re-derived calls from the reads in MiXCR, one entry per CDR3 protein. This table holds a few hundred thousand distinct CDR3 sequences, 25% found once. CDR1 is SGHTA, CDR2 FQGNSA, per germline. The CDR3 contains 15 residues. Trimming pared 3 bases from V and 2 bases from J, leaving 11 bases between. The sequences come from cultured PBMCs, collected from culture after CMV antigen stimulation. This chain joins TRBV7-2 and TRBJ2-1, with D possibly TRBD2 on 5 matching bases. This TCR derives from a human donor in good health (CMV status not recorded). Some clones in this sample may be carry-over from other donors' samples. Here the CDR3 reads CASSFHSGPYNEQFF. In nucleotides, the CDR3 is TGTGCCAGCAGCTTTCACAGCGGACCCTACAATGAGCAGTTCTTC.